The 19 T cell receptor beta chains in this list originate from one sample, sequenced in a study of cytomegalovirus exposure and HLA in healthy donors. A multiplex PCR was run with 60 Vbeta primers and 13 Jbeta primers. Sequenced by immunoSEQ multiplex PCR; TCRdb stores in-frame clones only, minus some. Of approximately 150,000 clones listed, roughly 76% are singletons. The sequenced sample was PBMCs. The receptors come from a human donor in good health.

The V and J genes are TRBV13 and TRBJ2-5, with D possibly matching TRBD2 (6 bases). The CDR3 sequence is 14 residues long. CDR1 and CDR2 from the germline V gene are PRHDT and FYEKMQ (reference sequence). With 5 bases removed from V and 1 base from J, the gap between germline ends came to 11 bases. CDR3 in amino acids: CASSNTSPQETQYF. The CDR3 coding sequence is TGTGCCAGCAGCAACACTAGCCCCCAAGAGACCCAGTACTTC.

The genes are TRBV13 and TRBJ2-1, with 7 nucleotides matching TRBD1. The CDR3 length is 13 residues. J lost 8 bases, V lost 5 bases, and 6 bases had no gene match. Germline V gene data show CDR1 as PRHDT and CDR2 as FYEKMQ (reference sequence). CDR3 in amino acids: CASSHGQAHEQFF. DNA for the CDR3: TGTGCCAGCAGCCACGGACAGGCTCATGAGCAGTTCTTC. Supplemented by reference TRBV13 and TRBJ2-1, the full variable domain reads AAGVIQSPRHLIKEKRETATLKCYPIPRHDTVYWYQQGPGQDPQFLISFYEKMQSDKGSIPDRFSAQQFSDYHSELNMSSLELGDSALYFCASSHGQAHEQFFGPGTRLTVL.

The chain recombines TRBV27 with TRBJ2-7; D might be TRBD2 (5 bases). The ends were cut back, 3 bases at V and 5 bases at J, with 17 bases in the middle. The CDR3 contains 15 residues. Germline-derived CDR1 and CDR2 are MNHEY and SMNVEV (reference sequence). As DNA, the CDR3 is TGTGCCAGCAGTTTCTTGGGTCAGGAGGCACACGAGCAGTACTTC. Translation: CASSFLGQEAHEQYF.

This rearrangement joins TRBV5-1 to TRBJ2-2; a possible D gene is TRBD2 (5 bases). This CDR3 comprises 15 residues. V was pared by 0 bases and J by 5 bases, with 11 bases between. CDR1 and CDR2 from the germline V gene are SGHRS and YFSETQ. The CDR3 loop reads CASSLGVRGTGELFF. The CDR3 DNA follows: TGCGCCAGCAGCTTGGGGGTTCGGGGAACCGGGGAGCTGTTTTTT.

The rearrangement joins TRBV5-4 to TRBJ2-5, with D possibly matching TRBD2 (6 bases). This CDR3 has 14 amino acids. V was cut by 5 bases and J by 6 bases, with 17 bases left in between. Germline V CDR1 and CDR2: SGHNT, YYREEE (reference sequence). The CDR3 DNA is TGTGCCAGCAGTCCCGGGACTCCCGGGAAGACCCAGTACTTC. Translating it yields CASSPGTPGKTQYF.

This clone was detected only once. The V call is TRBV7-8, the J call TRBJ2-7, with TRBD1 matching 7 bases. V was clipped by 0 bases and J by 6 bases; unmatched bases: 8. This CDR3 contains 15 residues. The V gene's germline CDR1 is SGHVS and CDR2 FQNEAQ. The CDR3: CASSLASTAGGEQYF. CDR3 DNA: TGTGCCAGCAGCTTAGCGAGTACCGCAGGGGGCGAGCAGTACTTC.

This sequence joins TRBV5-8 and TRBJ2-3; 8 positions agree with TRBD1. V was pared by 3 bases and J by 3 bases, with 9 bases of the junction left unmatched. The CDR3 runs to 16 residues. Germline lookup yields CDR1 SGHTS and CDR2 YDEGEE. This chain's CDR3 is CASSWGDRGRTDTQYF. The CDR3 nucleotides read TGTGCCAGCAGCTGGGGTGACAGGGGTCGGACAGATACGCAGTATTTT.

V gene TRBV7-2 combines with J gene TRBJ1-1; 11 positions agree with TRBD1. V lost 6 bases to trimming and J lost 5 bases; unmatched junction nucleotides: 11. In germline, CDR1 is SGHTA, CDR2 FQGNSA. This CDR3 contains 16 residues. The CDR3 reads CASSPQQGTGGTEAFF. DNA for the CDR3: TGTGCCAGCAGTCCTCAACAAGGGACAGGGGGGACTGAAGCTTTCTTT.

J is TRBJ2-1 and V is TRBV6-1, with TRBD2 as a possible D gene (7 bases). CDR3 length equals 13 residues. V lost 3 bases and J 8 bases, leaving 11 bases between the germline ends. Germline loops: CDR1 MNHNS, CDR2 SASEGT. The chain's CDR3 is CASSDGGGDEQFF. The CDR3 nucleotides read TGTGCCAGCAGTGATGGGGGGGGCGATGAGCAGTTCTTC.

About this clone: The junction differs from germline at one of its ends, possibly a read error. The genes are TRBV7-2 and TRBJ2-3, with a weak D call TRBD2 (7 bases). Looked up from germline, CDR1 is SGHTA and CDR2 is FQGNSA. This CDR3 is 17 amino acids long. The CDR3 region has the DNA TGTGCCAGCAGCTTAGCGCTTTTTCCGGGGGGCACAAATACGCAGTATTTT. Translation gives CASSLALFPGGTNTQYF.

V usage is TRBV5-1 and J usage is TRBJ2-5; 7 bases line up with TRBD1. CDR3 size: 16 residues. From germline, CDR1 is SGHRS and CDR2 YFSETQ. J lost 5 bases, V lost 5 bases, and 15 bases had no gene match. The CDR3 loop reads CASSPTGYRGGETQYF. The DNA for the CDR3 is TGCGCCAGCAGTCCCACCGGGTACAGGGGTGGCGAGACCCAGTACTTC.

The chain couples TRBV18 to TRBJ2-7; maybe TRBD1 (6 bases). Trimming left V 6 bases short and J 7 bases short, with 28 bases between. The CDR3 is 17 residues long. Germline V gene sequence: CDR1 KGHSH, CDR2 LQKENI. The CDR3 loop reads CASSPKEGTDRTGEQYF. CDR3 sequence (DNA): TGTGCCAGCTCCCCAAAAGAGGGCACCGACAGGACTGGGGAGCAGTACTTC.

DNA for the CDR3: TGTGCCAGCAGCTTAGGGACAGGGTGGGGAGAGACCCAGTACTTC. It yields the protein CASSLGTGWGETQYF. This chain links TRBV7-3 with TRBJ2-5; 9 bases align to TRBD1. Germline values: CDR1 SGHTA, CDR2 FQGTGA. CDR3 length equals 15 residues. With V trimmed by 2 bases and J by 4 bases, 5 bases remained unmatched. Looking up the rest from reference TRBV7-3 and TRBJ2-5 gives the full variable domain: GAGVSQTPSNKVTEKGKYVELRCDPISGHTALYWYRQSLGQGPEFLIYFQGTGAADDSGLPNDRFFAVRPEGSVSTLKIQRTERGDSAVYLCASSLGTGWGETQYFGPGTRLLVL.

The V and J genes are TRBV7-9 and TRBJ1-1; D remains unclear. Trimming took 5 bases from V and 10 from J, leaving 32 bases between them. This CDR3 is built from 18 residues. The germline CDR1 and CDR2 sequences are SEHNR and FQNEAQ (reference sequence). CDR3 DNA: TGTGCCAGCAGCCCCCGCCCTTCGTCGGGGTCAGTCCTGAAGGGAGCTTTCTTT. Amino acids: CASSPRPSSGSVLKGAFF.

The J gene is TRBJ1-5, the V gene TRBV10-3; no firm D call. The V end lost 0 bases, the J end lost 3 bases, and 9 bases lay between the germline ends. Germline V lookup: CDR1 ENHRY, CDR2 SYGVKD. The CDR3 covers 15 residues. The CDR3 loop is CAISESQSLNQPQHF. The DNA of the CDR3 is TGTGCCATCAGTGAGTCTCAGTCCCTCAATCAGCCCCAGCATTTT.

This chain's CDR3 is CASSLGANQPQHF. CDR3 nucleotides: TGCGCCAGCAGCTTGGGGGCCAATCAGCCCCAGCATTTT. V is TRBV5-1 and J is TRBJ1-5, with D uncertain. Trimming cost V 0 bases and J 3 bases, with 4 bases left between them. CDR3 length: 13 amino acids. Germline V gene sequence: CDR1 SGHRS, CDR2 YFSETQ.

The chain recombines TRBV2 with TRBJ1-1; possible D gene TRBD1, 6 bases. Trimming removed 6 bases at V and 3 bases at J, with 14 bases between. The CDR3 consists of 14 residues. From germline, CDR1 is SNHLY and CDR2 FYNNEI. The CDR3 nucleotides are TGTGCCAGCAGCCCTATTCAGGGGTACACTGAAGCTTTCTTT. Amino acids: CASSPIQGYTEAFF.

The chain links TRBV27 to TRBJ2-5, with D tentatively TRBD2 (5 bases). The CDR3 sequence is 15 residues long. CDR1 and CDR2 from the germline V gene are MNHEY and SMNVEV (reference sequence). V gave up 8 bases and J gave up 6 bases, with 22 bases separating them. Here the CDR3 DNA reads TGTGCCAGCTTACCGCTCGCGGGTCCCCAGAAGACCCAGTACTTC. Amino acids: CASLPLAGPQKTQYF.

This rearrangement joins TRBV2 to TRBJ2-5, with TRBD1 matching over 11 bases. This CDR3 region has 17 residues. The V and J ends lost 6 bases and 0 bases, in that order; junction bases with no gene match: 9. Germline CDR1 SNHLY, CDR2 FYNNEI. This CDR3 reads CASSEPRDRGDQETQYF. DNA of the CDR3: TGTGCCAGCAGCGAACCGAGGGACAGGGGGGACCAAGAGACCCAGTACTTC.